What follows are 14 T cell receptor beta chains derived from one specimen sequenced in a study of T-cell memory formation after mild COVID-19. TCRdb independently ran MiXCR on the 5' RACE reads; one entry per CDR3 protein. This sample carries hundreds of thousands of distinct CDR3 sequences, around 20% of them seen once, and the ten largest clones take around 13%. Sequencing was carried out using PBMCs or a T cell subset sorted from them (not recorded which). The source is an adult woman who had mild COVID-19 (a few samples of this study predate the infection). Cell type and time point are not known.

This chain joins TRBV3-1 and TRBJ2-1, with 10 bases that match TRBD1. The ends lost 1 base at V and 7 bases at J; junction bases unmatched: 7. Germline CDR1 is LGHDT and CDR2 is YNNKEL (reference sequence). This CDR3 is built from 16 residues. The CDR3 DNA reads as TGTGCCAGCAGCCAAGTCTGGACAGGGGGTGTAAATGAGCAGTTCTTC. Its translation is CASSQVWTGGVNEQFF.

This chain joins TRBV9 and TRBJ2-7, with a weak D call TRBD2 (5 bases). The V gene lost 0 bases and the J gene lost 5 bases, with 9 bases spanning the gap. The CDR3 runs 13 residues. The germline V gene has CDR1 SGDLS and CDR2 YYNGEE. The CDR3 region has the DNA TGTGCCAGCAGCGTAGACCGGGGAAACGAGCAGTACTTC. Its translation is CASSVDRGNEQYF.

The CDR3 DNA sequence: TGTGCCAGCAGCTATCAACGAGGGAGCTCCTACGAGCAGTACTTC. Its translation is CASSYQRGSSYEQYF. The rearrangement uses TRBV7-2 and TRBJ2-7; D might be TRBD2 (5 bases). The CDR3 runs to 15 residues. Trimming removed 4 bases at V and 0 bases at J, with 13 bases between. Germline CDR1 and CDR2: SGHTA and FQGNSA.

CDR3 coding DNA: TGTGCCAGCAGCTTAGTTTACGACGGGACCTACGAGCAGTACTTC. This encodes CASSLVYDGTYEQYF. The chain joins TRBV7-8 to TRBJ2-7; D might be TRBD2 (5 bases). This CDR3 has 15 residues. Germline V gene sequence: CDR1 SGHVS, CDR2 FQNEAQ. V was clipped by 1 base and J by 2 bases, with 12 bases between them. Together with reference TRBV7-8 and TRBJ2-7, the CDR3 gives the full variable domain: GAGVSQSPRYKVAKRGQDVALRCDPISGHVSLFWYQQALGQGPEFLTYFQNEAQLDKSGLPSDRFFAERPEGSVSTLKIQRTQQEDSAVYLCASSLVYDGTYEQYFGPGTRLTVT.

This clonotype showed up just a few times. Its ends do not fully match the called genes, so a read error is possible. This chain links TRBV7-7 with TRBJ2-7; 9 bases fit TRBD2. The CDR3 length is 14 residues. From germline, CDR1 is SSHAT and CDR2 FNYEAQ (reference sequence). In DNA form, the CDR3 reads TGTGCTAGCAGCTTGGCGGGACTAGCTACCGAGCAGTACTTC. The encoded protein is CASSLAGLATEQYF.

This clonotype came up once. V usage is TRBV19 and J usage is TRBJ1-5; a weak D match, TRBD1 (5 bases). With 4 bases removed from V and 5 bases from J, the gap between germline ends came to 21 bases. The germline V gene encodes CDR1 LNHDA and CDR2 SQIVND (reference sequence). This CDR3 has 17 amino acids. The CDR3 coding sequence is TGTGCCAGTAGTAGCTACAGGCTCAGGATAGTGCATCAGCCCCAGCATTTT. The encoded protein is CASSSYRLRIVHQPQHF.

This clonotype was seen more than once but under ten times. The rearrangement links TRBV6-5 to TRBJ1-1; a weak D match, TRBD1 (6 bases). Germline V gives CDR1 MNHEY, CDR2 SVGAGI. Trimming left V 9 bases short and J 1 base short, with 21 bases between. The CDR3 totals 16 residues. CDR3 protein: CARSPRGGAGNTEAFF. The CDR3 nucleotides read TGTGCCAGATCCCCCCGTGGGGGGGCAGGGAACACTGAAGCTTTCTTT.

The CDR3 DNA reads TGTGCCACCAGCAGACCAGGGACAGCTAATGAAAAACTGTTTTTT. It codes for CATSRPGTANEKLFF. This sequence joins TRBV15 and TRBJ1-4, with TRBD1 identical over 7 bases. Germline CDR1 and CDR2: LNHNV and YYDKDF (reference sequence). With 2 bases clipped from V and 3 bases from J, the junction kept 3 bases outside the gene matches. This CDR3 is built from 15 residues.

This clonotype was counted a few times. J is TRBJ2-7 and V is TRBV3-1, with a weak D call TRBD2 (5 bases). The CDR3 contains 13 residues. The ends were cut back, 3 bases at V and 6 bases at J, with 12 bases in the middle. The V gene's germline CDR1 is LGHDT and CDR2 YNNKEL (reference sequence). CDR3 nucleotides: TGTGCCAGCAGCCAGACGGGATCCACCGAGCAGTACTTC. Translation: CASSQTGSTEQYF.

This clonotype has only one observation. V is TRBV4-3 and J is TRBJ2-7, with D perhaps TRBD1 (6 bases). Germline V gives CDR1 LGHNA, CDR2 YSLEER. Trimming cost V 1 base and J 2 bases, with 9 bases left between them. The CDR3 spans 14 residues. This CDR3 reads CASSQGQATYEQYF. DNA of the CDR3: TGCGCCAGCAGCCAAGGACAGGCCACCTACGAGCAGTACTTC.

The chain recombines TRBV7-2 with TRBJ2-1, with 13 nucleotides matching TRBD2. J was trimmed by 8 bases and V by 5 bases; bases with no gene match: 9. This CDR3 contains 16 residues. The germline V gene encodes CDR1 SGHTA and CDR2 FQGNSA. The CDR3 sequence is CASSRTSGRAWDEQFF. The CDR3 region has the DNA TGTGCCAGCAGCCGCACTAGCGGGAGGGCCTGGGATGAGCAGTTCTTC.

This clonotype was seen a few times. The genes are TRBV6-2 or TRBV6-3 and TRBJ2-5; 7 nucleotides line up with TRBD2. Trimming took 7 bases from V and 5 from J; bases not matched to a gene: 7. Germline V lookup: CDR1 MNHEY, CDR2 SVGEGT. This CDR3 has 13 amino acids. The CDR3 spells CASMTGGWETQYF. The CDR3 DNA reads TGTGCCAGCATGACGGGAGGATGGGAGACCCAGTACTTC.

This clonotype was seen a few times. This chain joins TRBV19 and TRBJ1-5; possible D gene TRBD1, 6 bases. CDR3 length: 14 residues. Germline V lookup: CDR1 LNHDA, CDR2 SQIVND (reference sequence). V was pared by 3 bases and J by 5 bases, with 11 bases between. The CDR3 loop reads CASSMDSVYQPQHF. The CDR3 region has the DNA TGTGCCAGTAGTATGGACAGCGTTTATCAGCCCCAGCATTTT. The full variable domain, with the rest looked up from reference TRBV19 and TRBJ1-5, is DGGITQSPKYLFRKEGQNVTLSCEQNLNHDAMYWYRQDPGQGLRLIYYSQIVNDFQKGDIAEGYSVSREKKESFPLTVTSAQKNPTAFYLCASSMDSVYQPQHFGDGTRLSIL.

The J gene is TRBJ1-2, the V gene TRBV2, with D maybe TRBD1 (5 bases). Trimming removed 7 bases from V and 4 bases from J, with 10 bases in between. The CDR3 spans 12 residues. Germline CDR1 and CDR2: SNHLY and FYNNEI. This chain's CDR3 is CASTSDTYGYTF. CDR3 bases: TGTGCCAGCACATCGGACACCTATGGCTACACCTTC.